In this sample, the clone carrying this TCR beta chain turned up a few times. These data come from a study of T-cell memory formation after mild COVID-19. In TCRdb, the 5' RACE reads were re-called with MiXCR into one record per CDR3 protein. Found here are approximately 150,000 distinct CDR3 sequences, roughly 14% of them singletons; the top ten hold roughly 13%. This CDR3 has 16 amino acids. Germline-derived CDR1 and CDR2 are DFQATT and SNEGSKA (reference sequence). V gave up 0 bases and J gave up 4 bases, with 18 bases separating them. The source material was PBMCs or a T cell subset sorted from them (not recorded which). The TCR sequence derives from an adult woman who had mild COVID-19 (a few samples of this study predate the infection). Cell type and time point are not known. The V gene is TRBV20-1, the J gene TRBJ2-5; the D gene is possibly TRBD1 (7 bases). This CDR3 is CSARDPWDSGGETQYF. The DNA for the CDR3 is TGCAGTGCTAGAGATCCTTGGGACTCAGGGGGAGAGACCCAGTACTTC.